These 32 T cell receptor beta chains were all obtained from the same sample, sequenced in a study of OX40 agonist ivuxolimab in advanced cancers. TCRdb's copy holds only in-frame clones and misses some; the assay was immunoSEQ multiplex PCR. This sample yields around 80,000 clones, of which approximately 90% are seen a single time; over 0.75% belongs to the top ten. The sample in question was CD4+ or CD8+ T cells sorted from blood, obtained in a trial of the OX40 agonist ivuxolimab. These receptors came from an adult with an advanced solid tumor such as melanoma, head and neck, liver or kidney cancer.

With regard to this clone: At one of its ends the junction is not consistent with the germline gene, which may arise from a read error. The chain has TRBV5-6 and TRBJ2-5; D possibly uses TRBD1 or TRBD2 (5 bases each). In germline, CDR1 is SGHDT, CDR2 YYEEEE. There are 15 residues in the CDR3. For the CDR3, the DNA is TGTGCCAGCAGCTCCACCGGGGCAGCCCAAGAGGCCCAGTACTTC. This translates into CASSSTGAAQEAQYF. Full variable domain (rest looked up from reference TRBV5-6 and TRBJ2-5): DAGVTQSPTHLIKTRGQQVTLRCSPKSGHDTVSWYQQALGQGPQFIFQYYEEEERQRGNFPDRFSGHQFPNYSSELNVNALLLGDSALYLCASSSTGAAQEAQYFGPGTRLLVL.

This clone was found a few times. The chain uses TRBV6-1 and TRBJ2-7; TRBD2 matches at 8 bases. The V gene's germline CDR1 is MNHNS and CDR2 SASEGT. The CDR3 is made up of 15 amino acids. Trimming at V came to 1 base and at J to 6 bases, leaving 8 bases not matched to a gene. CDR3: CASSEVIAGYVEQYF. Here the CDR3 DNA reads TGTGCCAGCAGTGAAGTGATAGCGGGGTACGTCGAGCAGTACTTC.

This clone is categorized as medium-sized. CDR3 amino acids: CASSARDGMNTEAFF. CDR3 DNA: TGTGCCAGCAGCGCCCGGGACGGGATGAACACTGAAGCTTTCTTT. The chain uses TRBV9 and TRBJ1-1; tentative D call: TRBD1 (5 bases). V was clipped by 3 bases and J by 0 bases, with 12 bases between them. There are 15 residues in the CDR3. CDR1 SGDLS and CDR2 YYNGEE come from the germline V gene.

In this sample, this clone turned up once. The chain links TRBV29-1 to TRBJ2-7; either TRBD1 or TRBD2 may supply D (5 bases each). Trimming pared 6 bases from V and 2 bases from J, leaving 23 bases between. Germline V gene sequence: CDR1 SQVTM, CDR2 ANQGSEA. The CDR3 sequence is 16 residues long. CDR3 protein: CSVNGALGVGTYEQYF. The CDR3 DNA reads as TGCAGCGTGAATGGGGCACTAGGGGTTGGGACCTACGAGCAGTACTTC.

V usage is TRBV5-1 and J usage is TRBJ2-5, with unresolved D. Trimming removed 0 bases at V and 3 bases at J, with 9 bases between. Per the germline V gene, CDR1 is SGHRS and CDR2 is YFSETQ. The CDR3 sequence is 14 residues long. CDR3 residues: CASSLDLGKETQYF. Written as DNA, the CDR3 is TGCGCCAGCAGCTTGGATTTGGGAAAAGAGACCCAGTACTTC.

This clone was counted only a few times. CDR3 region: CASSWDFFLEGNEQFF. As DNA, the CDR3 is TGTGCCAGCAGCTGGGATTTCTTTTTAGAGGGCAATGAGCAGTTCTTC. This rearrangement joins TRBV7-9 to TRBJ2-1; tentative D call: TRBD2 (5 bases). The germline V gene has CDR1 SEHNR and CDR2 FQNEAQ (reference sequence). Trimming removed 4 bases at V and 6 bases at J, with 19 bases between. CDR3 length: 16 amino acids.

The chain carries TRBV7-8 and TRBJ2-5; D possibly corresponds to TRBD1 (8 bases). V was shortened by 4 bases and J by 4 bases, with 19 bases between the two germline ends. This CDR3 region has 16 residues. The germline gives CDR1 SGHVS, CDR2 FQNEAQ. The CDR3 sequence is CASSWNPTGEGETQYF. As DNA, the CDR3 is TGTGCCAGCAGCTGGAACCCGACAGGGGAGGGAGAGACCCAGTACTTC.

The CDR3 coding sequence is TGTGCCAGTAGTATCGGTTCAGGCCCTTGGCCCCAGCATTTT. Protein sequence: CASSIGSGPWPQHF. This chain links TRBV19 with TRBJ1-5, with no clear D. Germline loops: CDR1 LNHDA, CDR2 SQIVND (reference sequence). CDR3 size: 14 residues. V gave up 3 bases and J gave up 9 bases, with 15 bases separating them.

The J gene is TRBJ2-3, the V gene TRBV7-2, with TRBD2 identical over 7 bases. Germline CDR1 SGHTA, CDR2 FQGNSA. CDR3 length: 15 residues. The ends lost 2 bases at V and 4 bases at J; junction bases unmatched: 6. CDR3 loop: CASSLYAGVADTQYF. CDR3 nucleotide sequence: TGTGCCAGCAGCTTATACGCGGGAGTCGCAGATACGCAGTATTTT.

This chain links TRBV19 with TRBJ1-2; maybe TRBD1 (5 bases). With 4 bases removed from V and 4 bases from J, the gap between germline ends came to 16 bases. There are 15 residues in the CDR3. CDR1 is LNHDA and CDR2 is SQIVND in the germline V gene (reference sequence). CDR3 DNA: TGTGCCAGTAGTACCCCCCAGGGATCGAGCTATGGCTACACCTTC. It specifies CASSTPQGSSYGYTF.

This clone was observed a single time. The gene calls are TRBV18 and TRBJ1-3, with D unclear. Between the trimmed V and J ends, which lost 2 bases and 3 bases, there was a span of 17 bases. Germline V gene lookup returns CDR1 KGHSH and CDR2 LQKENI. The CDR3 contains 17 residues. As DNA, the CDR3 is TGTGCCAGCTCACCATTAGGAAGCGTCGGGTTTGGAAACACCATATATTTT. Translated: CASSPLGSVGFGNTIYF.

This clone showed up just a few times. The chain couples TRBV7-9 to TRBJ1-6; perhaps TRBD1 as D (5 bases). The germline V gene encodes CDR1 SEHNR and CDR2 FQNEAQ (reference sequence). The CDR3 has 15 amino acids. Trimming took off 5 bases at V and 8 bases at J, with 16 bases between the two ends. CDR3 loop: CASSPRGKADSPLHF. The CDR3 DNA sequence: TGTGCCAGCAGCCCAAGGGGAAAGGCGGATTCACCCCTCCACTTT.

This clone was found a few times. CDR3 residues: CASSERWLLANTGELFF. Written as DNA, the CDR3 is TGTGCCAGCAGTGAAAGGTGGCTTCTCGCGAACACCGGGGAGCTGTTTTTT. The chain is built from TRBV2 and TRBJ2-2; D gene unclear. The germline V and J ends were trimmed by 2 bases and 0 bases, with 13 bases remaining between them. CDR1 is SNHLY and CDR2 is FYNNEI in the germline V gene. The CDR3 loop spans 17 amino acids.

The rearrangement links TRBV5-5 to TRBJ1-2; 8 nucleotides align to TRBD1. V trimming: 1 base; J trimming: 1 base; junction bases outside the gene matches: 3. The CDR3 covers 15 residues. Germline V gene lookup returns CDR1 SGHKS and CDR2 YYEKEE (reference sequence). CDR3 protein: CASSLSDRGNYGYTF. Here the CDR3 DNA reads TGTGCCAGCAGCTTGTCCGACAGGGGTAACTATGGCTACACCTTC.

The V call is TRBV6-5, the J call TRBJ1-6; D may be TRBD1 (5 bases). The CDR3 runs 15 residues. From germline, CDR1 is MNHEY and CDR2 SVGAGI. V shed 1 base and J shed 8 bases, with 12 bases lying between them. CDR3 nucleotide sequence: TGTGCCAGCAGTTACTGGGTCGGGGGGGATTCACCCCTCCACTTT. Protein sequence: CASSYWVGGDSPLHF.

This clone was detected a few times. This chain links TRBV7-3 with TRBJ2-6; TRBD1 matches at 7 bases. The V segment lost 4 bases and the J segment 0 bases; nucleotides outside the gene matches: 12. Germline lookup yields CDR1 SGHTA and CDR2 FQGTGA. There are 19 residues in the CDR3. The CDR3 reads CASSSRDRTGDSGANVLTF. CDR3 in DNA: TGTGCCAGCAGCTCAAGGGATCGGACAGGCGACTCTGGGGCCAACGTCCTGACTTTC.

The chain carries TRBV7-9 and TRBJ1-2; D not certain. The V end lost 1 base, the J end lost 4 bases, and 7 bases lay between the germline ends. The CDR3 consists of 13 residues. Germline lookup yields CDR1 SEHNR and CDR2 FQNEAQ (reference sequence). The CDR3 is CASSLDRTYGYTF. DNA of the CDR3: TGTGCCAGCAGCTTAGACCGGACCTATGGCTACACCTTC.

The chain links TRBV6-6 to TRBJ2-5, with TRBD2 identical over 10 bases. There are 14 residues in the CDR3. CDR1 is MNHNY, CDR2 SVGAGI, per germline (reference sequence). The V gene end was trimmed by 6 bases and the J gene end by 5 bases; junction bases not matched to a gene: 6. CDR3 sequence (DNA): TGTGCCAGCAGGGAGCGGGGGGGAATGGAGACCCAGTACTTC. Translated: CASRERGGMETQYF.

In DNA form, the CDR3 reads TGTGCCAGCAGCCAAGCCTGGCCCCTCACCTACGAGCAGTACTTC. Translation gives CASSQAWPLTYEQYF. The chain combines TRBV14 with TRBJ2-7; no firm D call. Germline CDR1 is SGHDN and CDR2 is FVKESK. The CDR3 totals 15 residues. V was trimmed by 1 base and J by 2 bases, leaving 12 bases between them.

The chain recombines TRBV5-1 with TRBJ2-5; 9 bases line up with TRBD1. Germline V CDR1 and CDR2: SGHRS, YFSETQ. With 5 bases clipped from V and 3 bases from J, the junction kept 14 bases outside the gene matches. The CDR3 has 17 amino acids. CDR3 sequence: CASSLTSRQGVEETQYF. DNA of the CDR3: TGCGCCAGCAGTCTCACCTCTCGACAGGGGGTAGAAGAGACCCAGTACTTC.

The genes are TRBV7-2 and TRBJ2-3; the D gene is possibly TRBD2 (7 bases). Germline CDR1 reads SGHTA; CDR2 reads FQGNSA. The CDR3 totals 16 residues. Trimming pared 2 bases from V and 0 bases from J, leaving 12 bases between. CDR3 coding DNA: TGTGCCAGCAGCTTAAGGGGGGGGGCTAGCACAGATACGCAGTATTTT. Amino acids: CASSLRGGASTDTQYF.

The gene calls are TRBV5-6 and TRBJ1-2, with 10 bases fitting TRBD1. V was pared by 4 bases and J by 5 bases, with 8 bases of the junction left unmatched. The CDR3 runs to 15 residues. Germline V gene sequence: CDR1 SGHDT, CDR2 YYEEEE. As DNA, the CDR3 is TGTGCCAGCAGCCCAATGAGGACAGGGGGGTATGGCTACACCTTC. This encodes CASSPMRTGGYGYTF.

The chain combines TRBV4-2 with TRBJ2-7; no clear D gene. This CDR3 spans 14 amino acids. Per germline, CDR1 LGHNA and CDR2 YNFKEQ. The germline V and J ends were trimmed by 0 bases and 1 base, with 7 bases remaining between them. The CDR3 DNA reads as TGTGCCAGCAGCCAAGAAAGGCTTTCCTACGAGCAGTACTTC. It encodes CASSQERLSYEQYF.

The CDR3 loop is CASSQGASGGAKTQYF. As DNA, the CDR3 is TGTGCCAGCAGCCAGGGGGCTAGCGGGGGGGCAAAGACCCAGTACTTC. This rearrangement joins TRBV11-2 to TRBJ2-5, with 12 bases matching TRBD2. Germline V lookup: CDR1 SGHAT, CDR2 FQNNGV. The CDR3 extends over 16 amino acids. Trimming at V came to 5 bases and at J to 6 bases, leaving 10 bases not matched to a gene. The full variable domain, completed using reference TRBV11-2 and TRBJ2-5, is EAGVAQSPRYKIIEKRQSVAFWCNPISGHATLYWYQQILGQGPKLLIQFQNNGVVDDSQLPKDRFSAERLKGVDSTLKIQPAKLEDSAVYLCASSQGASGGAKTQYFGPGTRLLVL.

CDR3 amino acids: CASSLTARGYTF. CDR3 nucleotides: TGTGCCAGCAGTTTGACAGCTCGGGGCTACACCTTC. This rearrangement joins TRBV5-4 to TRBJ1-2, with a possible D match to TRBD1 (5 bases). Germline V gene lookup returns CDR1 SGHNT and CDR2 YYREEE (reference sequence). This CDR3 contains 12 residues. The ends were cut back, 5 bases at V and 8 bases at J, with 13 bases in the middle.

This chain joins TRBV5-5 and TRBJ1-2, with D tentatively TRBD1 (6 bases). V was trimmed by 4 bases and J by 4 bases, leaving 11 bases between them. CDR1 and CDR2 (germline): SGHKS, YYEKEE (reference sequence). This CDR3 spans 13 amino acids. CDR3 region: CASSITGSYGYTF. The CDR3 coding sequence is TGTGCCAGCAGCATTACAGGGAGCTATGGCTACACCTTC.

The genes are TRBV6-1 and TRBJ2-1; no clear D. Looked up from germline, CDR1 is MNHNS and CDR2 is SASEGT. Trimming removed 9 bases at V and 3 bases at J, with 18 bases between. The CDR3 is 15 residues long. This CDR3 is CASLNRAPSYNEQFF. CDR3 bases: TGTGCCAGTTTGAACCGCGCCCCAAGCTACAATGAGCAGTTCTTC.

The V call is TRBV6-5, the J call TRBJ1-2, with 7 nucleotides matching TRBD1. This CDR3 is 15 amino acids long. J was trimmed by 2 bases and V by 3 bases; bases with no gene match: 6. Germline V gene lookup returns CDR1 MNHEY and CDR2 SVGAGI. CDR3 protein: CASSYRPGGNYGYTF. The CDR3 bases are TGTGCCAGCAGTTATCGGCCAGGGGGAAACTATGGCTACACCTTC.

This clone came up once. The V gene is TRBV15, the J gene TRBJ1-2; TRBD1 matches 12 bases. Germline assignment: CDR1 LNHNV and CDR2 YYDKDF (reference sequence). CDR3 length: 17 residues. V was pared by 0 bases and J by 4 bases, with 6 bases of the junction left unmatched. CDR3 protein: CATSREKGTGGAYGYTF. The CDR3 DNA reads TGTGCCACCAGCAGAGAGAAAGGGACAGGGGGCGCCTATGGCTACACCTTC.

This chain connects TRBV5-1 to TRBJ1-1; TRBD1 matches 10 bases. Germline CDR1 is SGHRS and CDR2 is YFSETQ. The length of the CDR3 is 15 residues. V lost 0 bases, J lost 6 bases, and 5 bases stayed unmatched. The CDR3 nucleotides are TGCGCCAGCAGCTTGGCTCCGGACAGGGGGGCTGAAGCTTTCTTT. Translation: CASSLAPDRGAEAFF.

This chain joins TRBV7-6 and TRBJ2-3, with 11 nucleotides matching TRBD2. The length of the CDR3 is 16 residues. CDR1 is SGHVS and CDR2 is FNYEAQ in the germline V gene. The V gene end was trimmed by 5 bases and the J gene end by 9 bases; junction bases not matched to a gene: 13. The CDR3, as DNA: TGTGCCAGCAGCGATTATAGCGGGAGGGCCGTGGGAACGCAGTATTTT. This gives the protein CASSDYSGRAVGTQYF.

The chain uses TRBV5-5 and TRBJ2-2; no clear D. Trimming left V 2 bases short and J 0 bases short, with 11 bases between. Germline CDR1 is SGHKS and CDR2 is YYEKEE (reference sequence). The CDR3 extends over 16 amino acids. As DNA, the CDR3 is TGTGCCAGCAGCTTTAGTTGGGTCTCGAACACCGGGGAGCTGTTTTTT. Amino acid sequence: CASSFSWVSNTGELFF.